This T cell receptor beta chain comes out of a study of T-cell reconstitution after alpha-beta-depleted transplantation in children. Germline CDR1 KGHSH, CDR2 LQKENI. The V gene lost 3 bases and the J gene lost 7 bases, with 12 bases spanning the gap. The CDR3 length is 14 residues. The TCRbeta library was prepared with unique molecular identifiers. TCRdb independently ran MiXCR on the PCR reads; one entry per CDR3 protein. In the table there are hundreds of thousands of distinct CDR3 sequences, approximately 14% of which are singletons. The sequenced sample was PBMCs, obtained before TCRalphabeta/CD19-depleted stem cell transplant. The chain links TRBV18 to TRBJ1-4; weak D call: TRBD1 (6 bases). This clonotype originated in a girl aged 2 to 9 with congenital amegakaryocytic thrombocytopenia, due to receive a stem cell transplant. The CDR3 DNA reads as TGTGCCAGCTCACCCTACAGGGAGGGTGAAAAACTGTTTTTT. Its translation: CASSPYREGEKLFF.